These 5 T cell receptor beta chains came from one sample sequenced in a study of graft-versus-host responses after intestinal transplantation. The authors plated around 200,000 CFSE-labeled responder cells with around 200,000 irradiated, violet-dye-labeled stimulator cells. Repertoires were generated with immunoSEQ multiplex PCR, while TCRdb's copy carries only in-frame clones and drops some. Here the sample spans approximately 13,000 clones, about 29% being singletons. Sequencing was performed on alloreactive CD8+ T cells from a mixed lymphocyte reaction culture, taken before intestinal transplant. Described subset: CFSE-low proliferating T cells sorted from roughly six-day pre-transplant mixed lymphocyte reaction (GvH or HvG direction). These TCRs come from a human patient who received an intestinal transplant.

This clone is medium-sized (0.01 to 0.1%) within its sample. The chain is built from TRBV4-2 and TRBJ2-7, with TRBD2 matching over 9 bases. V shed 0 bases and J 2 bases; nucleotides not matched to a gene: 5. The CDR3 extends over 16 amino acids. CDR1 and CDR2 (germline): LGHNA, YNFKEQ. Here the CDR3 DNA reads TGTGCCAGCAGCCAAGAGACGGGCGGGAGGGCCTACGAGCAGTACTTC. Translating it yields CASSQETGGRAYEQYF.

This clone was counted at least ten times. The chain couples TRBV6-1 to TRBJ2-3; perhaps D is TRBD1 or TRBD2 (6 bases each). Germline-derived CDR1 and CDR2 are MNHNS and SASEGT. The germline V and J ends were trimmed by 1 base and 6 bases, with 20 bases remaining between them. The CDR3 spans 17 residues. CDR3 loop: CASSEGPRGRRGDTQYF. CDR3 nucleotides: TGTGCCAGCAGTGAAGGCCCACGGGGGCGGAGGGGGGATACGCAGTATTTT.

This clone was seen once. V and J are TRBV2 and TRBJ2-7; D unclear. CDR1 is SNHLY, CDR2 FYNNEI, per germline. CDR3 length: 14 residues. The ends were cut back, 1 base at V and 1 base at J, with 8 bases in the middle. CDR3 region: CASSEVPGSYEQYF. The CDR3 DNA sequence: TGTGCCAGCAGTGAAGTACCAGGTTCCTACGAGCAGTACTTC.

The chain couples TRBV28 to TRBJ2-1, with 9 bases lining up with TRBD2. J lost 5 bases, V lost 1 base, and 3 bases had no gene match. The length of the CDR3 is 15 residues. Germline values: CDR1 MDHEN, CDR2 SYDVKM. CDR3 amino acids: CASSLLRGGDNEQFF. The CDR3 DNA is TGTGCCAGCAGTTTATTACGCGGGGGGGACAATGAGCAGTTCTTC.

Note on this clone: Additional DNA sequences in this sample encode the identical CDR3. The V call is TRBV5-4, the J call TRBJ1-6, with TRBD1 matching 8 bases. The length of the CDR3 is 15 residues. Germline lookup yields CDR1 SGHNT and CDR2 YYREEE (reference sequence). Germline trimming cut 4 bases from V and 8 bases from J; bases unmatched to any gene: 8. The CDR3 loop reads CASSRYRGSDSPLHF. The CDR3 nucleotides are TGTGCCAGCAGCCGTTACAGGGGGTCGGATTCACCCCTCCACTTT.